This TCR beta chain was obtained from a study of PD-1 blockade in mismatch repair-deficient tumors (dated by TCRdb to 2015 to 2018). For context, the study as a whole: The trial enrolled about 90 consecutive patients with approximately eleven mismatch repair-deficient cancer types between late 2013 and late 2016, all previously treated and progressing. Tumor-associated T cell clones in the peripheral blood of patients responding to PD-1 blockade were tracked using deep sequencing of TCR CDR3 regions.

Taken from cysteine to phenylalanine, the CDR3 has 12 residues. The retained sequence is limited to the CDR3, 36 bases, with the frame set at the first base. Receptor libraries were prepared by the immunoSEQ multiplex PCR assay. Here the immuneACCESS table is served through TCRdb, limited to in-frame sequences with V and J called. Missing clones are a known gap in these copies; in checked studies unresolved V genes cover under half, and the rest lacks a known reason. A total of some 120,000 clones appear in this sample, about 85% of them only once. The ten largest account for less than 15% of the sample. On the study overall, not on this receptor specifically: Tumor-resident clones, often undetectable in blood before treatment, expanded rapidly after pembrolizumab and then contracted, generally before radiologic responses.

For every enrolled patient, mismatch repair deficiency was confirmed by either polymerase chain reaction or immunohistochemistry. A few patients who responded to pembrolizumab therapy underwent TCR sequencing. In the phase II trial, pembrolizumab PD-1 blockade was tested prospectively in advanced mismatch repair-deficient cancers, no matter which tissue of origin the cancers came from. Peripheral blood T cell samples were gathered serially, both before PD-1 blockade started and at multiple time points afterward. Blood sampling times were reported as weeks after the first pembrolizumab dose. This clone was picked up a small number of times. The specificity of this receptor is unknown. Per-base qualities were not stored, and no clone one base away is much larger.

This TCR was recovered from an adult with mismatch repair-deficient cancer. The chain is encoded by TRBV21-1 joined to TRBJ1-5. TRBV21-1 is a pseudogene locus. The specimen was peripheral blood, collected 44 weeks after starting pembrolizumab. In nucleotides, the sequence is TGTGCCAGGGCTATGCGGATTCAGCCCCAGCATTTT. Its protein reads: CARAMRIQPQHF.